Each of the 3 T cell receptor beta chains below was sequenced from the same sample in a study of post-analysis software for immune sequencing data. Findings and limits, study-wide: Compared with controls, patients had more of about five TRBV segments, including TRBV5-6, TRBV5-1 and TRBV20-1.

Antigen specificity for these receptors is unknown. Unique molecular identifiers were built into the TCR beta cDNA libraries. TCRdb redid the calling of the PCR reads with MiXCR, one entry per CDR3 protein. The data show about 560,000 distinct CDR3 sequences, around 47% seen once. The sequenced sample was blood. The receptors were sampled from a girl aged 10 to 17 with multiple sclerosis.

The gene calls are TRBV7-8 and TRBJ1-2; no firm D call. The length of the CDR3 is 15 residues. Per germline, CDR1 SGHVS and CDR2 FQNEAQ. With 3 bases removed from V and 9 bases from J, the gap between germline ends came to 20 bases. CDR3 bases: TGTGCCAGCAGCTTCGTAGGTGGAGGTGTTAGGAGCTACACCTTC. It yields the protein CASSFVGGGVRSYTF. The whole variable domain, filled in from reference TRBV7-8 and TRBJ1-2, reads GAGVSQSPRYKVAKRGQDVALRCDPISGHVSLFWYQQALGQGPEFLTYFQNEAQLDKSGLPSDRFFAERPEGSVSTLKIQRTQQEDSAVYLCASSFVGGGVRSYTFGSGTRLTVV.

For this clonotype: The junction does not match germline at one end; this may be a read error. This chain links TRBV7-2 with TRBJ1-1; no firm D call. Looked up from germline, CDR1 is SGHTA and CDR2 is FQGNSA. The CDR3 runs 14 residues. The CDR3: CASSLGIRNSEAFF. The CDR3 region has the DNA TGTGCCAGCAGCTTAGGAATACGGAACTCTGAAGCTTTCTTT.

The rearrangement uses TRBV4-2 and TRBJ2-7; D is possibly TRBD2 (6 bases). V was pared by 3 bases and J by 3 bases, with 12 bases between. The CDR3 totals 14 residues. Germline V gives CDR1 LGHNA, CDR2 YNFKEQ. The CDR3 loop reads CASSQGGILYEQYF. The CDR3 nucleotides are TGTGCCAGCAGCCAGGGGGGTATTCTCTACGAGCAGTACTTC.